This record looks at one TCR beta chain sequence and its context. A second about 7 to 12 cycle PCR used barcoded and J-beta primers. TCRdb itself ran the 5' RACE reads through MiXCR, one entry per CDR3 protein. The table has 700,000 to 850,000 distinct CDR3 sequences, approximately 53% seen once. This CDR3 spans 15 amino acids. Losses at the gene ends were 6 bases for V and 7 bases for J; bases not matched to a gene: 3. The germline V gene has CDR1 WSHSY and CDR2 SAAADI. This specimen belongs to a study of blood T cells in healthy people across ages. The V gene is TRBV10-2, the J gene TRBJ2-1; TRBD2 matches at 16 bases. The TCR sequence derives from a man of 80 years or more in good health. Sequencing was done on a sample of blood. The CDR3 loop is CASRGLAGGINEQFF. The DNA for the CDR3 is TGCGCCAGCAGGGGACTAGCGGGAGGGATAAATGAGCAGTTCTTC.